A selection of T cell receptor beta chains follows, all from one sample in a study of blood T cell repertoires in COVID-19. Profiled with immunoSEQ multiplex PCR; TCRdb holds only in-frame clones, not every one. The repertoire holds more than 95,000 clones, with about 86% as singletons. The sequenced material came from peripheral blood. These receptors were obtained from a woman aged 80 or over with active or convalescent COVID-19. The CDR3 runs from the conserved cysteine through the conserved F or W. Fields, in order: V gene, D gene, clone size, J gene, CDR3 DNA, CDR3 protein. A D gene is named only where the DNA matches it firmly. Clone size is stated in some rows and not others, as once, few, many or a class when expanded.

v_gene: TRBV7-9
d_gene: NA
abundance: NA
j_gene: TRBJ2-5
CDR3nt: TGTGCCAGCAGCTTAGGACCGGGTGGGGAGACCCAGTACTTC
CDR3aa: CASSLGPGGETQYF

v_gene: TRBV30
d_gene: NA
abundance: NA
j_gene: TRBJ1-1
CDR3nt: TGTGCCTGGAGCAAGACAGGAGTAAACACTGAAGCTTTCTTT
CDR3aa: CAWSKTGVNTEAFF

v_gene: TRBV27
d_gene: NA
abundance: NA
j_gene: TRBJ1-6
CDR3nt: TGTGCCAGCAGTTTATCCGGGTCCTATAATTCACCCCTCCACTTT
CDR3aa: CASSLSGSYNSPLHF

v_gene: TRBV2
d_gene: NA
abundance: NA
j_gene: TRBJ1-5
CDR3nt: TGTGCCTCCCAAGCTGGGGCGGGGGGTCGTCAGCCCCAGCATTTT
CDR3aa: CASQAGAGGRQPQHF

v_gene: TRBV7-2
d_gene: NA
abundance: NA
j_gene: TRBJ1-2
CDR3nt: TGTGCCAGCAGCCCATCCTCCTTTCAGGACTACACCTTC
CDR3aa: CASSPSSFQDYTF

v_gene: TRBV5-6
d_gene: NA
abundance: NA
j_gene: TRBJ1-5
CDR3nt: TGTGCCAGCAGCCCCAGGGGAAGGGGTAATCAGCCCCAGCATTTT
CDR3aa: CASSPRGRGNQPQHF

v_gene: TRBV5-1
d_gene: NA
abundance: NA
j_gene: TRBJ1-1
CDR3nt: TGCGCCAGTTTTGACGGAGAGAACACTGAAGCTTTCTTT
CDR3aa: CASFDGENTEAFF

v_gene: TRBV29-1
d_gene: NA
abundance: NA
j_gene: TRBJ2-7
CDR3nt: TGCAGCGTTGACGCAGGGGCGGACGAGCAGTACTTC
CDR3aa: CSVDAGADEQYF

v_gene: TRBV7-8
d_gene: TRBD2
abundance: NA
j_gene: TRBJ2-2
CDR3nt: TGTGCCAGCAGCAAACTAGCGGGGACGAACACCGGGGAGCTGTTTTTT
CDR3aa: CASSKLAGTNTGELFF

v_gene: TRBV4-1
d_gene: NA
abundance: NA
j_gene: TRBJ1-1
CDR3nt: TGCGCCAGCAGCCAAGCCCCGGGACATCCGAACACTGAAGCTTTCTTT
CDR3aa: CASSQAPGHPNTEAFF

v_gene: TRBV2
d_gene: TRBD1
abundance: NA
j_gene: TRBJ1-4
CDR3nt: TGTGCCAGCTGTTGGCAGGGGGATGAAAAACTGTTTTTT
CDR3aa: CASCWQGDEKLFF

v_gene: TRBV27
d_gene: TRBD1
abundance: NA
j_gene: TRBJ2-7
CDR3nt: TGTGCCAGCAAGAGGGGACAGGGTAAGGGCTACGAGCAGTACTTC
CDR3aa: CASKRGQGKGYEQYF

v_gene: TRBV9
d_gene: NA
abundance: NA
j_gene: TRBJ1-2
CDR3nt: TGTGCCAGCAGCGTAGATTTGGTGCGGGGCTACACCTTC
CDR3aa: CASSVDLVRGYTF

v_gene: TRBV18
d_gene: NA
abundance: NA
j_gene: TRBJ1-2
CDR3nt: TGTGCCAGCTCACCCAACACCAGGGATGGCTACACCTTC
CDR3aa: CASSPNTRDGYTF

v_gene: TRBV9
d_gene: NA
abundance: NA
j_gene: TRBJ2-5
CDR3nt: TGTGCCAGCAGCGTAGGGATGGCCTCAGGGCAAGAGACCCAGTACTTC
CDR3aa: CASSVGMASGQETQYF

v_gene: TRBV5-1
d_gene: TRBD1
abundance: NA
j_gene: TRBJ2-7
CDR3nt: TGCGCCAGCAGCTCAGGGACAGCCTACGAGCAGTACTTC
CDR3aa: CASSSGTAYEQYF

v_gene: TRBV7-2
d_gene: NA
abundance: NA
j_gene: TRBJ1-3
CDR3nt: TGTGCCAGCAGCTCAGCCGGAGCGCTCTCTGGAAACACCATATATTTT
CDR3aa: CASSSAGALSGNTIYF

v_gene: TRBV29-1
d_gene: TRBD2
abundance: few
j_gene: TRBJ2-7
CDR3nt: TGCAGCGTCCGTGGGACTAGCGGGGCCTACGAGCAGTACTTC
CDR3aa: CSVRGTSGAYEQYF

v_gene: TRBV10-3
d_gene: NA
abundance: NA
j_gene: TRBJ2-2
CDR3nt: TGTGCCCTCGGTCGCGACACCGGGGAGCTGTTTTTT
CDR3aa: CALGRDTGELFF

v_gene: TRBV18
d_gene: NA
abundance: NA
j_gene: TRBJ1-5
CDR3nt: TGTGCCAGCTGCCGAGGGAGCAATCAGCCCCAGCATTTT
CDR3aa: CASCRGSNQPQHF

v_gene: TRBV5-1
d_gene: TRBD1
abundance: NA
j_gene: TRBJ1-1
CDR3nt: TGCGCCAGCAGCGTTACGGGACAGGGAGGCCGAGAAGCTTTCTTT
CDR3aa: CASSVTGQGGREAFF

v_gene: TRBV5-1
d_gene: NA
abundance: NA
j_gene: TRBJ1-1
CDR3nt: TGCGCCAGCAGCCTTGCGGCAGACACTGAAGCTTTCTTT
CDR3aa: CASSLAADTEAFF

v_gene: TRBV24-1
d_gene: TRBD1
abundance: NA
j_gene: TRBJ1-2
CDR3nt: TGTGCCACCAGTGACCGGGACAGGACTTTCTATGGCTACACCTTC
CDR3aa: CATSDRDRTFYGYTF

v_gene: TRBV7-2
d_gene: TRBD1
abundance: NA
j_gene: TRBJ1-1
CDR3nt: TGTGCCAGCAGCGGAAACAGGGGGCGCGGGACTGAAGCTTTCTTT
CDR3aa: CASSGNRGRGTEAFF

v_gene: TRBV29-1
d_gene: NA
abundance: NA
j_gene: TRBJ2-7
CDR3nt: TGCAGCGTTCTCTTCCCCCACAGCTACGAGCAGTACTTC
CDR3aa: CSVLFPHSYEQYF

v_gene: TRBV30
d_gene: TRBD1
abundance: NA
j_gene: TRBJ1-1
CDR3nt: TGTGCCTGGTCCGGACAGGTTAACACTGAAGCTTTCTTT
CDR3aa: CAWSGQVNTEAFF

v_gene: TRBV4-2
d_gene: TRBD2
abundance: few
j_gene: TRBJ2-1
CDR3nt: TGTGCCAGCAGCCAAGTCGATCGGGGGGGCTCCTACAATGAGCAGTTCTTC
CDR3aa: CASSQVDRGGSYNEQFF

v_gene: TRBV19
d_gene: TRBD1
abundance: NA
j_gene: TRBJ1-1
CDR3nt: TGTGCCAGTATTCTGACAGGGTCGGAGTCTGAAGCTTTCTTT
CDR3aa: CASILTGSESEAFF

v_gene: TRBV24-1
d_gene: TRBD2
abundance: NA
j_gene: TRBJ2-4
CDR3nt: TGTGCCACCAGTGATTTGCAAAGTAAGGCAGCGGGACGAATAGCCAAAAACATTCAGTACTTC
CDR3aa: CATSDLQSKAAGRIAKNIQYF

v_gene: TRBV28
d_gene: NA
abundance: NA
j_gene: TRBJ2-1
CDR3nt: TGTGCCAGCAGTTTGCAGGGGCTGCCTGAGCAGTTCTTC
CDR3aa: CASSLQGLPEQFF

v_gene: TRBV5-1
d_gene: NA
abundance: NA
j_gene: TRBJ1-2
CDR3nt: TGCGCCAGCAGCTTGGGGCGGGTCGGGGATGGCTACACCTTC
CDR3aa: CASSLGRVGDGYTF

v_gene: TRBV7-8
d_gene: NA
abundance: NA
j_gene: TRBJ1-6
CDR3nt: TGTGCCACCCAGCTCTGGGGGGATTCACCCCTCCACTTT
CDR3aa: CATQLWGDSPLHF

v_gene: TRBV27
d_gene: NA
abundance: many
j_gene: TRBJ2-7
CDR3nt: TGTGCCAGCACCCGGTCGACAGCGAGCTCCTACGAGCAGTACTTC
CDR3aa: CASTRSTASSYEQYF

v_gene: TRBV9
d_gene: TRBD1
abundance: NA
j_gene: TRBJ1-3
CDR3nt: TGTGCCAGCAGCGTACTAGGGGACAGGGTCCATTTT
CDR3aa: CASSVLGDRVHF

v_gene: TRBV12-3/TRBV12-4
d_gene: TRBD1
abundance: NA
j_gene: TRBJ2-7
CDR3nt: TGTGCCAGCAGATGGACAGGGGGCGAGCAGTACTTC
CDR3aa: CASRWTGGEQYF

v_gene: TRBV9
d_gene: TRBD1
abundance: NA
j_gene: TRBJ1-1
CDR3nt: TGTGCCAGCAATAGACAGGGAGGAACTGAAGCTTTCTTT
CDR3aa: CASNRQGGTEAFF

v_gene: TRBV6-5
d_gene: NA
abundance: NA
j_gene: TRBJ1-6
CDR3nt: TGTGCCAGTCATCGGACGCGGTTGGAGGATTCACCCCTCCACTTT
CDR3aa: CASHRTRLEDSPLHF

v_gene: TRBV5-4
d_gene: TRBD2
abundance: NA
j_gene: TRBJ2-5
CDR3nt: TGTGCCAGCAGCCCATGGACTAGCGGGGGGGTACAAGAGACCCAGTACTTC
CDR3aa: CASSPWTSGGVQETQYF

v_gene: TRBV5-1
d_gene: NA
abundance: NA
j_gene: TRBJ1-1
CDR3nt: TGCGCCAGCAGCTTGAGTCCCCTTACAGGGACGAACACTGAAGCTTTCTTT
CDR3aa: CASSLSPLTGTNTEAFF

v_gene: TRBV18
d_gene: NA
abundance: NA
j_gene: TRBJ1-1
CDR3nt: TGTGCCAGCTCACGTACAGGGCAAGGCACTGAAGCTTTCTTT
CDR3aa: CASSRTGQGTEAFF

v_gene: TRBV27
d_gene: NA
abundance: NA
j_gene: TRBJ1-6
CDR3nt: TGTGCCAGCAGTTTAATCCAGGGACCCCTCCACTTT
CDR3aa: CASSLIQGPLHF